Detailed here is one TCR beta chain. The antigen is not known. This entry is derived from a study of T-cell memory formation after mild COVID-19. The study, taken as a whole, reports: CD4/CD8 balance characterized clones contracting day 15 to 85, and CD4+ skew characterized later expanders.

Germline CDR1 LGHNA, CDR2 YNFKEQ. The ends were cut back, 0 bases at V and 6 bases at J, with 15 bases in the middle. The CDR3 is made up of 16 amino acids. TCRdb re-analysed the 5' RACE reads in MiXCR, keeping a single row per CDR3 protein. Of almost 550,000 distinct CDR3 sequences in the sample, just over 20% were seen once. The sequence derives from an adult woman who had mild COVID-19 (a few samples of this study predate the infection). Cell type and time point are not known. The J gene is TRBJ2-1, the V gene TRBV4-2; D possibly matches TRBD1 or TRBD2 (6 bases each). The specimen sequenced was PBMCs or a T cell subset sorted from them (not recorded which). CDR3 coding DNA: TGTGCCAGCAGCCAAGATATACGGGGGCGAGGCAATGAGCAGTTCTTC. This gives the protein CASSQDIRGRGNEQFF.